Sequencing of this T cell receptor beta chain was carried out in a study of shared clonotypes between healthy human individuals. The CDR3 has 15 residues. Germline V lookup: CDR1 LGHNA, CDR2 YNFKEQ. V was clipped by 0 bases and J by 1 base, with 6 bases between them. Terminally differentiated effector memory CD45RA+ cells were left out of the naive CD8 fraction, which was CD45RO-negative and positively selected for CCR7. The study's findings and limits: Relative to memory subsets, naive subsets generally showed larger estimated richness. Of the naive CD4 clonotypes, 4% to 5% were shared across several donors. The rarefaction results pointed to incomplete sorted-subset sequencing despite large depth.

This clone showed up just a few times. Antigen unknown. In the original workflow: Filtering differed since immunoSEQ provided only junctions, with no quality scores. The protocol was immunoSEQ multiplex PCR, while the TCRdb copy is restricted to in-frame clones and leaves out a portion. V, J and clone size are taken as reported in that table, and D and trimming were inferred from the DNA itself. This table has about 2.1 million clones, just over 90% appearing once. The sequence derives from a man between 18 and 35 years old in good health. Some clones in this sample may be carry-over from other donors' samples. J is TRBJ1-4 and V is TRBV4-2; the D is unclear. Material: naive CD8+ T cells from PBMCs. The CDR3 spells CASSQELETNEKLFF. The CDR3 coding sequence is TGTGCCAGCAGCCAAGAACTGGAAACTAATGAAAAACTGTTTTTT.